The T cell receptor beta chain described here comes from a study of cytotoxic CD8 clonotypes in ibrutinib-treated CLL. Overall study: Within the patient group, roughly 11 were relapsed/refractory and fewer than 16 treatment-naive, and some 17 were IGHV unmutated.

Looked up from germline, CDR1 is LGHNA and CDR2 is YNFKEQ. Trimming shortened V by 0 bases and J by 6 bases, and 19 bases separated the two germline ends. The CDR3 has 17 residues. This clone occurred a few times. Its specificity is not known. Clones were sequenced by immunoSEQ multiplex PCR, and TCRdb holds only the in-frame ones, with some missing. The data show 70,000 to 80,000 clones, around 82% seen once. Findings of the study overall: Clonality grew at ibrutinib response; at progression, it decreased back toward baseline. Once treatment began, public clonotypes, which were uncommon, contracted or stayed stable.

V usage is TRBV4-2 and J usage is TRBJ2-3; TRBD2 is a possible D gene (5 bases). The sequence was obtained from a human donor with chronic lymphocytic leukemia. This specimen was PBMCs, taken at disease progression, from a patient treated with ibrutinib. The CDR3 DNA is TGTGCCAGCAGCCAAGAGCGGGCAAGGACGGCACTGGATACGCAGTATTTT. This gives the protein CASSQERARTALDTQYF.